This TCR beta chain was sequenced during a study of T cells after yellow fever vaccination. CDR3 length equals 15 residues. Germline CDR1 reads SGDLS; CDR2 reads YYNGEE. V lost 4 bases to trimming and J lost 5 bases; unmatched junction nucleotides: 9. TCRdb called the 5' RACE reads again in MiXCR, with one record for every CDR3 protein. The data contain around 310,000 distinct CDR3 sequences, approximately 4% of them singletons. On this clonotype itself: The antigen remains undetermined.

Whole-study results and caveats: A small proportion of clonotypes was detected in both the CD4 and CD8 compartments.

This specimen consisted of PBMCs, obtained 5 days after the yellow fever booster vaccination. The sequence came from a man aged 18 to 30 who received the YFV17D yellow fever vaccine. The rearrangement joins TRBV9 to TRBJ2-5; 9 nucleotides line up with TRBD2. CDR3 amino acids: CASSSRGGALETQYF. CDR3 DNA sequence: TGTGCCAGCAGCTCTCGCGGGGGGGCCTTGGAGACCCAGTACTTC.